The rows below give T cell receptor beta chains drawn from one sample of a study of blood T cell repertoires in COVID-19. TCRdb's table, derived via immunoSEQ multiplex PCR, lists solely in-frame clones and lacks some. The sample lists roughly 250,000 clones, 85% to 95% occurring once. The sample consisted of PBMCs or T cells enriched from blood (not recorded which). These TCRs come from a woman aged 18-35 years who had recovered from COVID-19. Each CDR3 is given without its conserved first and last residue. The order of the fields is V gene, D gene, CDR3 protein. A D gene is named only where the DNA matches it firmly.

v_call: TRBV5-1; d_call: TRBD1; cdr3_aa: ASSSPGQGDTQY
v_call: TRBV7-2; d_call: NA; cdr3_aa: ASSLGEFADTQY
v_call: TRBV18; d_call: TRBD1; cdr3_aa: ASSPTGQGHGYT
v_call: TRBV19; d_call: NA; cdr3_aa: ASSDRQALH
v_call: TRBV28; d_call: NA; cdr3_aa: ASLPGGVKGNTIY
v_call: TRBV10-1; d_call: TRBD2; cdr3_aa: ASSAGGRAHEQY
v_call: TRBV2; d_call: TRBD2; cdr3_aa: ASRGTSGFVSEQY
v_call: TRBV29-1; d_call: NA; cdr3_aa: SVDQGMGGYT
v_call: TRBV19; d_call: TRBD1; cdr3_aa: ASSIGQGVYEQY
v_call: TRBV5-4; d_call: NA; cdr3_aa: ASSARPGRDGYT
v_call: TRBV4-3; d_call: NA; cdr3_aa: ASSQERQGSETQY
v_call: TRBV2; d_call: TRBD2; cdr3_aa: ASRRKTSGRDEQF
v_call: TRBV19; d_call: TRBD1; cdr3_aa: ASSIPGQGATRYGYT
v_call: TRBV6-5; d_call: NA; cdr3_aa: ASSYSNIGAEQY
v_call: TRBV4-2; d_call: NA; cdr3_aa: ASSQGGGETQY
v_call: TRBV19; d_call: TRBD1; cdr3_aa: ASSIDRDGGVLT
v_call: TRBV6-5; d_call: NA; cdr3_aa: ASIRAPSYEQY
v_call: TRBV14; d_call: NA; cdr3_aa: ASSHLGVGAADTQY
v_call: TRBV21-1; d_call: NA; cdr3_aa: ASIRDRLSQGDAFSYGYT
v_call: TRBV5-4; d_call: NA; cdr3_aa: ASSIDITEAF
v_call: TRBV3-1/TRBV3-2; d_call: NA; cdr3_aa: ASSHPQVRSPLH
v_call: TRBV5-1; d_call: TRBD2; cdr3_aa: ASSPWGSGGESYNEQF
v_call: TRBV5-6; d_call: TRBD1; cdr3_aa: ASSYRDRDTDTQY
v_call: TRBV3-1/TRBV3-2; d_call: NA; cdr3_aa: ASSHELTGGYT
v_call: TRBV9; d_call: NA; cdr3_aa: ASSVGEISNQPQH
v_call: TRBV7-3; d_call: TRBD2; cdr3_aa: ASSSHLAGSTDTQY
v_call: TRBV5-1; d_call: TRBD2; cdr3_aa: ASSLQLSSGYNEQF
v_call: TRBV27; d_call: NA; cdr3_aa: ASSLWAGRETQY
v_call: TRBV10-3; d_call: NA; cdr3_aa: AISEDRSSPEAF
v_call: TRBV7-2; d_call: TRBD2; cdr3_aa: ASSLGGGGAEDTQY
v_call: TRBV7-9; d_call: NA; cdr3_aa: ASSFPGEAF